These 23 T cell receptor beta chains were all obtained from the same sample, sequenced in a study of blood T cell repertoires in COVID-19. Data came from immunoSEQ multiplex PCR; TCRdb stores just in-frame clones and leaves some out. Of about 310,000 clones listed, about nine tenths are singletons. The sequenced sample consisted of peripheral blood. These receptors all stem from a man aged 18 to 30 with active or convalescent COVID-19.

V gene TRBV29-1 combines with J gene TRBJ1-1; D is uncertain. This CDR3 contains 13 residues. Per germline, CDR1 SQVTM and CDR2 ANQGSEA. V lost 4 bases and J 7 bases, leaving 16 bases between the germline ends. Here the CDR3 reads CSVVLGFSSEAFF. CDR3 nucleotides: TGCAGCGTTGTACTTGGGTTTAGCAGTGAAGCTTTCTTT.

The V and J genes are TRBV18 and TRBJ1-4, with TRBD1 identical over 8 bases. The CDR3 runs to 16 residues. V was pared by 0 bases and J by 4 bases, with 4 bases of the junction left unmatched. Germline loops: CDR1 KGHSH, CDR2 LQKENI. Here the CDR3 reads CASSPPKGQGNEKLFF. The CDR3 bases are TGTGCCAGCTCACCACCGAAAGGACAGGGTAATGAAAAACTGTTTTTT.

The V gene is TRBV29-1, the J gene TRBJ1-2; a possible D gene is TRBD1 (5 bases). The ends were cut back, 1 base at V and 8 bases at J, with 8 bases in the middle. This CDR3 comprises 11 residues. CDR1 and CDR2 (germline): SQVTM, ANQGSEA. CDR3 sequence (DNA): TGCAGCGTTGAAGGGCGGGACGGCTACACCTTC. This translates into CSVEGRDGYTF.

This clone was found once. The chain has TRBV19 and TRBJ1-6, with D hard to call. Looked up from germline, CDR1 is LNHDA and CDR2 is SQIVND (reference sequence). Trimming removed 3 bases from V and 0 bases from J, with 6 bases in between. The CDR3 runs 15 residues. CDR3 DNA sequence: TGTGCCAGTAGTATTACGAGCTCCTATAATTCACCCCTCCACTTT. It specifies CASSITSSYNSPLHF.

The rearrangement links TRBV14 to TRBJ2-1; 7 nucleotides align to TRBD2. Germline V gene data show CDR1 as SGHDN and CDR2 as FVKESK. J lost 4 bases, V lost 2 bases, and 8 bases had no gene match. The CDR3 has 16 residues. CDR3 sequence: CASSQPGGRQYNEQFF. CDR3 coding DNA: TGTGCCAGCAGCCAACCGGGAGGACGACAATACAATGAGCAGTTCTTC.

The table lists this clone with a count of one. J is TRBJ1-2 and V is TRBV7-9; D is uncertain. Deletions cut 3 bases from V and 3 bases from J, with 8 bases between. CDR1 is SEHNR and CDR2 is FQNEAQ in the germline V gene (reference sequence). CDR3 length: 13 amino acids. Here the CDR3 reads CASSFVSDYGYTF. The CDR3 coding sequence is TGTGCCAGCAGCTTTGTTTCGGACTATGGCTACACCTTC.

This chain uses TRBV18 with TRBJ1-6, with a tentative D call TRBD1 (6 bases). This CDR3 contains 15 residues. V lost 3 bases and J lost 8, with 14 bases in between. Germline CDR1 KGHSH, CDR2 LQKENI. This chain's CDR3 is CASSPPRSGDSPLHF. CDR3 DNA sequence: TGTGCCAGCTCACCCCCTAGGTCAGGGGATTCACCCCTCCACTTT.

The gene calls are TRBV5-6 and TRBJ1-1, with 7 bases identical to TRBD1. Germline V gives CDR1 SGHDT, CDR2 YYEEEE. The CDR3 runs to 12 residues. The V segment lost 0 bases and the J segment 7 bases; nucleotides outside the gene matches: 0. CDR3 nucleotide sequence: TGTGCCAGCAGCTTGGGGGACAGTGAAGCTTTCTTT. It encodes CASSLGDSEAFF.

As DNA, the CDR3 is TGCGCCAGCAGTCAATACCCTGGACAGGGGGCGTATCTCACTGAAGCTTTCTTT. This codes for CASSQYPGQGAYLTEAFF. This chain links TRBV23-1 with TRBJ1-1, with TRBD1 matching over 11 bases. TRBV23-1 is recorded as an ORF, its role being uncertain. CDR3 length equals 18 residues. Trimming took 1 base from V and 4 from J; bases not matched to a gene: 11.

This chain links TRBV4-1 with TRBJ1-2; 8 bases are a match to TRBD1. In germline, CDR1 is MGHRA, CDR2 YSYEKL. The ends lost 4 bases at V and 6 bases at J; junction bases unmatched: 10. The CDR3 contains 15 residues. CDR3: CASSPIDAGGDGYTF. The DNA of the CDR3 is TGCGCCAGCAGCCCGATCGATGCAGGGGGCGATGGCTACACCTTC.

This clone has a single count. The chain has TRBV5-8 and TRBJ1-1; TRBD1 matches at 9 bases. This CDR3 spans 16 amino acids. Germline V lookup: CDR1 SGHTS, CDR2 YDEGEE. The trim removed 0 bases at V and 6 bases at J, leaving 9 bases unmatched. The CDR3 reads CASSLGGQGLLSEAFF. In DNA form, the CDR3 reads TGTGCCAGCAGCTTGGGTGGACAGGGGTTGCTTTCTGAAGCTTTCTTT.

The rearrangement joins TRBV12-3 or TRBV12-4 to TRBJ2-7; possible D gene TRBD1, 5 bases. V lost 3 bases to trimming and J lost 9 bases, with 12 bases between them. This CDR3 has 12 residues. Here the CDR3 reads CASSFVGQGQYF. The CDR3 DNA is TGTGCCAGCAGTTTCGTTGGGCAGGGGCAGTACTTC.

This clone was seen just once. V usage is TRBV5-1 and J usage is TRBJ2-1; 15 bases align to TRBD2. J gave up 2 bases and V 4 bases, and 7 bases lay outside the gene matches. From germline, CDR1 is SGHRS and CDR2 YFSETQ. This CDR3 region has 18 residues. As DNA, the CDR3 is TGCGCCAGCAGCGGGGGACTAGCGGGAGGAACCCCCTACAATGAGCAGTTCTTC. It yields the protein CASSGGLAGGTPYNEQFF.

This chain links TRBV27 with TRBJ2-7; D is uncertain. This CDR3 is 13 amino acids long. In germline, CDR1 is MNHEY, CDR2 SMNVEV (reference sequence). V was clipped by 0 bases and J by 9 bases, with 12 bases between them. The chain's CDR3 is CASSLSGITRQYF. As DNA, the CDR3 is TGTGCCAGCAGTTTATCTGGTATTACGAGGCAGTACTTC.

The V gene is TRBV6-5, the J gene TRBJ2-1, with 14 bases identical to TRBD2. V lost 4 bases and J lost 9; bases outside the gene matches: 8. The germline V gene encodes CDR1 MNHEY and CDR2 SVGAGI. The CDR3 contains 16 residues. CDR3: CASSFGTSGRLREQFF. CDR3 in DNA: TGTGCCAGCAGTTTCGGGACTAGCGGGAGACTACGTGAGCAGTTCTTC.

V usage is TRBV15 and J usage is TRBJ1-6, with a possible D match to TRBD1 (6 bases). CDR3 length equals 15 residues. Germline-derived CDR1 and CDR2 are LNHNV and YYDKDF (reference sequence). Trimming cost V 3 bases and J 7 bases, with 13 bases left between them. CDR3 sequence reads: CATSSGQGLNSPLHF. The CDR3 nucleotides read TGTGCCACCAGCAGTGGGCAGGGGCTGAATTCACCCCTCCACTTT.

The CDR3: CASSPGGTEAFF. The CDR3 coding sequence is TGTGCCAGCAGCCCCGGAGGGACTGAAGCTTTCTTT. The chain carries TRBV6-6 and TRBJ1-1, with D uncertain. V was clipped by 6 bases and J by 5 bases, with 10 bases between them. CDR3 length equals 12 residues. The germline gives CDR1 MNHNY, CDR2 SVGAGI (reference sequence).

The CDR3 loop reads CASSRKGAGGLYNEQFF. The CDR3 region has the DNA TGCGCCAGCAGCCGCAAAGGAGCGGGGGGGCTCTACAATGAGCAGTTCTTC. The chain is built from TRBV4-3 and TRBJ2-1; 10 bases are a match to TRBD2. This CDR3 is 17 amino acids long. V dropped 4 bases and J dropped 3; count of bases not matched to a gene: 9. CDR1 is LGHNA, CDR2 YSLEER, per germline.

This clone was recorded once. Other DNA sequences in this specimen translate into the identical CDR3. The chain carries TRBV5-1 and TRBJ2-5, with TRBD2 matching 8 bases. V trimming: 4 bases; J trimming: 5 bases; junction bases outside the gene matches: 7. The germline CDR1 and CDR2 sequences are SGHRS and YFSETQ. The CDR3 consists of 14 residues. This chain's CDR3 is CASSPGLAGETQYF. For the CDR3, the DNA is TGCGCCAGCAGCCCAGGACTAGCCGGCGAGACCCAGTACTTC. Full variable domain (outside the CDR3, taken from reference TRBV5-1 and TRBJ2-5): KAGVTQTPRYLIKTRGQQVTLSCSPISGHRSVSWYQQTPGQGLQFLFEYFSETQRNKGNFPGRFSGRQFSNSRSEMNVSTLELGDSALYLCASSPGLAGETQYFGPGTRLLVL.

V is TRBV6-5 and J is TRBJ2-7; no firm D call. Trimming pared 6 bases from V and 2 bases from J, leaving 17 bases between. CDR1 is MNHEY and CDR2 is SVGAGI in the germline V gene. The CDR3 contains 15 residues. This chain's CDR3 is CASSPPQFQAYEQYF. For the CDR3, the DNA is TGTGCCAGCAGCCCCCCACAGTTTCAGGCCTACGAGCAGTACTTC.

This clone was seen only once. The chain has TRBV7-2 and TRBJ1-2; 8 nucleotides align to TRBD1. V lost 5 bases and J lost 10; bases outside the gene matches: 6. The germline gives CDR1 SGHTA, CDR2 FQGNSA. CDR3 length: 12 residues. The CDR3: CASSIPGQDYTF. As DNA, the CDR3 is TGTGCCAGCAGCATCCCGGGACAGGACTACACCTTC. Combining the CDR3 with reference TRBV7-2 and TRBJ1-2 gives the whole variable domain GAGVSQSPSNKVTEKGKDVELRCDPISGHTALYWYRQSLGQGLEFLIYFQGNSAPDKSGLPSDRFSAERTGGSVSTLTIQRTQQEDSAVYLCASSIPGQDYTFGSGTRLTVV.

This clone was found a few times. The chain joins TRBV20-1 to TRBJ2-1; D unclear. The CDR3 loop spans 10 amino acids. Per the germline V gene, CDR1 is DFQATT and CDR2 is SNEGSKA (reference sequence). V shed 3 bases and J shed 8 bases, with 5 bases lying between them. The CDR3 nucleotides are TGCAGTGCTAGTCTCCATGAGCAGTTCTTC. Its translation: CSASLHEQFF.

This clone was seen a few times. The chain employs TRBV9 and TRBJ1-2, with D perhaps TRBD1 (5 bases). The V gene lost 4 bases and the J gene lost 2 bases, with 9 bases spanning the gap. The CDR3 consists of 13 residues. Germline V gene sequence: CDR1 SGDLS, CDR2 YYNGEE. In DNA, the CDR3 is TGTGCCAGCAGCTCGGGGGTAAACTATGGCTACACCTTC. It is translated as CASSSGVNYGYTF.